This TCR beta chain was captured by sequencing in a study of cytomegalovirus exposure and HLA in healthy donors. A word on this clone: Antigen: not known.

Study-wide results and caveats: Listed as cytomegalovirus-associated were 150 or so TCR beta chains. Previously analyzed data showed that most TCR beta V segments were productive at a frequency of about 90% or about 30%. Later work showed greater clonal expansion in HLA-associated TCR beta chains than in equally common others.

V lost 5 bases to trimming and J lost 9 bases; unmatched junction nucleotides: 8. The CDR3 has 15 residues. The germline CDR1 and CDR2 sequences are MDHEN and SYDVKM. PCR involved 60 Vbeta and 13 Jbeta primers. Method: immunoSEQ multiplex PCR; TCRdb's copy keeps in-frame clones and lacks some. The sample includes about 160,000 clones, approximately 88% seen only once; the top ten take 1% to 1.5%. Material: PBMCs. The chain couples TRBV28 to TRBJ2-1, with TRBD1 matching over 12 bases. The receptor was isolated from a boy aged 2 to 9 in good health and CMV-seronegative. The CDR3 loop is CASSPAGQGAGEQFF. The CDR3 DNA is TGTGCCAGCAGTCCGGCGGGACAGGGGGCGGGTGAGCAGTTCTTC. The full variable domain, its missing parts supplied by reference TRBV28 and TRBJ2-1, is DVKVTQSSRYLVKRTGEKVFLECVQDMDHENMFWYRQDPGLGLRLIYFSYDVKMKEKGDIPEGYSVSREKKERFSLILESASTNQTSMYLCASSPAGQGAGEQFFGPGTRLTVL.